Listed here is a single T cell receptor beta chain. The data are from a study of blood T cell repertoires in COVID-19. TCRdb's table, derived via immunoSEQ multiplex PCR, lists solely in-frame clones and lacks some. Among about 330,000 clones listed, more than 70% were seen once. The germline gives CDR1 SGHDT, CDR2 YYEEEE. V gave up 2 bases and J gave up 8 bases, with 8 bases separating them. There are 12 residues in the CDR3. The gene calls are TRBV5-6 and TRBJ1-3, with TRBD1 as a possible D gene (6 bases). The specimen sequenced was PBMCs or T cells enriched from blood (not recorded which). This TCR came from a woman in her 30s who had recovered from COVID-19. The CDR3 coding sequence is TGTGCCAGCAGCTTCAGGGGCTACACCATATATTTT. Its protein is CASSFRGYTIYF.